The 4 T cell receptor beta chains presented below share a single source sample, sequenced in a study of blood T cell repertoires in COVID-19. Assay used: immunoSEQ multiplex PCR; TCRdb lists only in-frame clones, some missing. The repertoire holds about 340,000 clones, with about 86% as singletons. Sequenced sample: peripheral blood. The receptors shown here come from a young man with active or convalescent COVID-19.

The CDR3, as DNA: TGTGCCAGCAGCTCGCCTAGCGGGAGAAGCGATGAGCAGTTCTTC. Amino acids: CASSSPSGRSDEQFF. V usage is TRBV7-3 and J usage is TRBJ2-1; 10 bases line up with TRBD2. CDR1 is SGHTA and CDR2 is FQGTGA in the germline V gene. The J segment lost 8 bases and the V segment lost 4 bases, leaving 8 bases of the junction unmatched. CDR3 length: 15 residues.

This chain connects TRBV11-1 to TRBJ2-3; D is unresolved. V was shortened by 1 base and J by 6 bases, with 14 bases between the two germline ends. Germline assignment: CDR1 SGHAT and CDR2 FQDESV (reference sequence). The CDR3 length is 15 residues. This CDR3 reads CASSLEARPADTQYF. The CDR3 DNA reads TGTGCCAGCAGCTTAGAAGCCAGGCCCGCGGATACGCAGTATTTT.

The chain carries TRBV6-1 and TRBJ1-2; weak D call: TRBD1 (6 bases). There are 13 residues in the CDR3. V was cut by 3 bases and J by 8 bases, with 13 bases left in between. The V gene's germline CDR1 is MNHNS and CDR2 SASEGT. The CDR3, as DNA: TGTGCCAGCAGTGATAGGGGGTTCCAGGGCTACACCTTC. This gives the protein CASSDRGFQGYTF.

The V call is TRBV28, the J call TRBJ2-6; 7 bases map to TRBD1. J lost 0 bases, V lost 7 bases, and 6 bases had no gene match. CDR3 length equals 16 residues. The V gene's germline CDR1 is MDHEN and CDR2 SYDVKM. CDR3 nucleotide sequence: TGTGCCAGCACCAGGGGGTCCCACTCTGGGGCCAACGTCCTGACTTTC. It codes for CASTRGSHSGANVLTF.